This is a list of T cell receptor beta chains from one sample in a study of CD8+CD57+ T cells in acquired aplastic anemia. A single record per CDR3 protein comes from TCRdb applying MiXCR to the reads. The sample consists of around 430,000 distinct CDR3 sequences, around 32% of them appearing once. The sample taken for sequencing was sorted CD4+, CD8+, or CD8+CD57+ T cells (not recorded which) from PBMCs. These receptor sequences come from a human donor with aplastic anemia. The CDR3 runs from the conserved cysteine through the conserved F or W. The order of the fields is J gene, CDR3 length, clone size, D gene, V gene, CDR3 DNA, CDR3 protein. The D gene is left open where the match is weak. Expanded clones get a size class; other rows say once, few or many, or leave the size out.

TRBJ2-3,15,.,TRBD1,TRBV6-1,TGTGCCAGCAGCCCCTCACAGGGGAGCACAGATACGCAGTATTTT,CASSPSQGSTDTQYF
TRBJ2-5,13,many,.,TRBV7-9,TGTGCCAGCAGCTTACGTGGTCCCGAGACCCAGTACTTC,CASSLRGPETQYF
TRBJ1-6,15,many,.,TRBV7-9,TGTGCCAGCAGGGCACCAGGAATTGGGAATTCACCCCTCCACTTT,CASRAPGIGNSPLHF
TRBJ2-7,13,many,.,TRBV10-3,TGTGCCATCCAAGCGATAGGGTATCTCGAGCAGTACTTC,CAIQAIGYLEQYF
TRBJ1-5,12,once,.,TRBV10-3,TGTGCCATCAGTAAGATCTCTGGGCTCCAGCATTTT,CAISKISGLQHF
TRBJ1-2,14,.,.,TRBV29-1,TGCAGCGTTGAAGGGCTAAGGGGCTACTATGGCTACACCTTC,CSVEGLRGYYGYTF
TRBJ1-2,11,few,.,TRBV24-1,TGTGCCACCAGTGATTCATATGGCTACACCTTC,CATSDSYGYTF
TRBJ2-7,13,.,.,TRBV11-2,TGTGCCAGCAGCCCCACCAGCCCCTACGAGCTGTACTTC,CASSPTSPYELYF
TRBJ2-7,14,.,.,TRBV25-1,TGTGCCTGCAGTGCCGAACCTAATCCCCTCGAGCAGTACTTC,CACSAEPNPLEQYF
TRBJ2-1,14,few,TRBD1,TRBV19,TGTGCCTGGCGTACCGGGACAGGGGTGGGTGAGCAGTTCTTC,CAWRTGTGVGEQFF
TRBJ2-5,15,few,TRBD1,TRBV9,TGTGCCAGCAGCGGAGACAGGGGATACCAAGAGACCCAGTACTTC,CASSGDRGYQETQYF
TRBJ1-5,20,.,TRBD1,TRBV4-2,TGTGCCAGCAGCCAGCGCCGGGGACAGGGTTACCCGGGGCGGGTCCAACCCCAGCATTTT,CASSQRRGQGYPGRVQPQHF
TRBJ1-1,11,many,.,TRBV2,TGTGCCAGCAGCTCAGACAGTGAAGCTTTCTTT,CASSSDSEAFF
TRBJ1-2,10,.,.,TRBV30,TGTGCCGGGTACAACTATGGCTACACCTTC,CAGYNYGYTF
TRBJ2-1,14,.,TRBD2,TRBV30,TGTGCCTGGGGAGGACTAGCGGGAGGTAATGAGCAGTTCTTC,CAWGGLAGGNEQFF
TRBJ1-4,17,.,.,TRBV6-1,TGTGCCAGCAGACCTTCCGGGACGTCGGCAACTAATGAAAAACTGTTTTTT,CASRPSGTSATNEKLFF
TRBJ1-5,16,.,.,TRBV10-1,TGCGCCGGAGGAGGGGGGGGGACCGAAAGCAATCAGCCCCAGCATTTT,CAGGGGGTESNQPQHF
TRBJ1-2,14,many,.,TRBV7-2,TGTGCCAGCACCCTAGTGGGAGATAACTATGGCTACACCTTC,CASTLVGDNYGYTF
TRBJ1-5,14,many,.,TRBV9,TGTGCCAGCAGCGCCTCGGGAGAAAATCAGCCCCAGCATTTT,CASSASGENQPQHF
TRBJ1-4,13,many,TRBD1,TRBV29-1,TGCAGCGTTGGGACAGGTTATAATGAAAAACTGTTTTTT,CSVGTGYNEKLFF
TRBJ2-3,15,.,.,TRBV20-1,TGCAGTGCTAGGAATGAGGGCGGGGGCACAGATACGCAGTATTTT,CSARNEGGGTDTQYF
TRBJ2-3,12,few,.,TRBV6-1,TGTGCCAGCCACATTAGCACAGATACGCAGTATTTT,CASHISTDTQYF
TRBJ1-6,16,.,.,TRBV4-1,TGCGCCAGCAGCCAAGAGCGGGGTTCCTATGATTCACCCCTCCACTTT,CASSQERGSYDSPLHF
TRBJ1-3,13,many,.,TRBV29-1,TGCAGCGCTAAGACCCCAACTGGAAACACCATATATTTT,CSAKTPTGNTIYF
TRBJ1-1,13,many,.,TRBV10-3,TGTGCCATCAGTGGGACGAGCAACACTGAAGCTTTCTTT,CAISGTSNTEAFF
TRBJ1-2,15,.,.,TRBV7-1,TGTGCCAGCAGCTCGTCATCGGACAGCTACTATGGCTACACCTTC,CASSSSSDSYYGYTF
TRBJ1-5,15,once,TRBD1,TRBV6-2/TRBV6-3,TGTGTCAGCAGTTCCCCAGGGGGCCCTCATCAGCCCCAGCATTTT,CVSSSPGGPHQPQHF
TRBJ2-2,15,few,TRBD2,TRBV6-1,TGTGCCAGCAGACTAGCGGGAGGTCGAGTCGGGGAGCTGTTTTTT,CASRLAGGRVGELFF